This T cell receptor (beta chain) was observed in a study of blood T cell repertoires in COVID-19. The method was immunoSEQ multiplex PCR; TCRdb's version includes in-frame clones alone and lacks a portion of them. The data show 130,000 to 150,000 clones, with around 86% seen just once and about 7.5% held by the top ten. This clone was seen just once. Specimen: peripheral blood. This TCR was recovered from a human donor in a cohort sampled during active COVID-19.

The CDR3, as DNA: TGTGCCAGCCAGGGGGTTCTTGACAGAAGAAAAGAGACCCAGTACTTC. Its protein is CASQGVLDRRKETQYF. This chain connects TRBV18 to TRBJ2-5; 7 bases match TRBD1. Germline V gene sequence: CDR1 KGHSH, CDR2 LQKENI. The trim removed 8 bases at V and 3 bases at J, leaving 15 bases unmatched. CDR3 size: 16 residues.